One and the same sample provided the 28 T cell receptor beta chains below, sequenced in a study of cytomegalovirus exposure and HLA in healthy donors. Researchers ran the PCR with 60 Vbeta and 13 Jbeta primers. Data came from immunoSEQ multiplex PCR; TCRdb stores just in-frame clones and leaves some out. Among more than 90,000 clones listed, about four fifths were seen once. Sequenced: PBMCs. Source of these receptors: a woman aged 40 to 55 in good health and CMV-seronegative.

The CDR3 reads CASSDPRQVLETQYF. In nucleotides, the CDR3 is TGTGCCAGCAGTGACCCAAGACAGGTTCTAGAGACCCAGTACTTC. The chain uses TRBV25-1 and TRBJ2-5; D is possibly TRBD1 (6 bases). Germline V lookup: CDR1 MGHDK, CDR2 SYGVNS. CDR3 length: 15 amino acids. V shed 3 bases and J shed 4 bases, with 15 bases lying between them.

The V call is TRBV2, the J call TRBJ2-5; D is uncertain. Germline lookup yields CDR1 SNHLY and CDR2 FYNNEI. This CDR3 contains 14 residues. V lost 7 bases and J lost 0, with 12 bases in between. CDR3 protein: CASTLRENQETQYF. In DNA form, the CDR3 reads TGTGCCAGCACCCTACGCGAGAACCAAGAGACCCAGTACTTC.

The gene calls are TRBV28 and TRBJ2-7; D perhaps matches TRBD1 (6 bases). V gave up 3 bases and J gave up 2 bases, with 11 bases separating them. The CDR3 has 14 residues. Germline loops: CDR1 MDHEN, CDR2 SYDVKM. Written as DNA, the CDR3 is TGTGCCAGCAGTTTCTTTGGGGGCACCTACGAGCAGTACTTC. It yields the protein CASSFFGGTYEQYF.

The CDR3 bases are TGTGCCAGTAGTATCGGCAGCGGATCTAGCACAGATACGCAGTATTTT. Translating it yields CASSIGSGSSTDTQYF. The J gene is TRBJ2-3, the V gene TRBV19; tentative D call: TRBD2 (5 bases). The V end was cut by 3 bases, the J end by 0 bases, with 13 bases between. Germline CDR1 is LNHDA and CDR2 is SQIVND (reference sequence). CDR3 length: 16 residues.

This rearrangement joins TRBV27 to TRBJ2-5; 8 bases line up with TRBD1. This CDR3 contains 15 residues. J lost 11 bases, V lost 1 base, and 12 bases had no gene match. CDR1 and CDR2 from the germline V gene are MNHEY and SMNVEV (reference sequence). This CDR3 is CASSLYGQGYYEQYF. CDR3 nucleotides: TGTGCCAGCAGTTTATACGGACAGGGATACTACGAACAGTACTTC.

The genes are TRBV11-2 and TRBJ2-7; 7 bases are a match to TRBD2. Germline V gives CDR1 SGHAT, CDR2 FQNNGV. Losses at the gene ends were 3 bases for V and 4 bases for J; bases not matched to a gene: 6. This CDR3 has 14 residues. CDR3 sequence: CASSLREGNYEQYF. As DNA, the CDR3 is TGTGCCAGCAGCTTGAGGGAGGGCAATTACGAGCAGTACTTC. The variable domain in full, with the rest retrieved from reference TRBV11-2 and TRBJ2-7, is EAGVAQSPRYKIIEKRQSVAFWCNPISGHATLYWYQQILGQGPKLLIQFQNNGVVDDSQLPKDRFSAERLKGVDSTLKIQPAKLEDSAVYLCASSLREGNYEQYFGPGTRLTVT.

J is TRBJ1-1 and V is TRBV6-1, with a tentative D call TRBD1 (6 bases). CDR3 length: 13 amino acids. V was clipped by 5 bases and J by 1 base, with 8 bases between them. Germline CDR1 and CDR2: MNHNS and SASEGT. CDR3 residues: CASSRTENTEAFF. The CDR3 DNA follows: TGTGCCAGCAGTCGGACAGAGAACACTGAAGCTTTCTTT.

J is TRBJ1-1 and V is TRBV27, with D possibly being TRBD1 (6 bases). Germline lookup yields CDR1 MNHEY and CDR2 SMNVEV (reference sequence). Trimming stripped 4 bases from V and 0 bases from J, with 9 bases between. This CDR3 region has 14 residues. For the CDR3, the DNA is TGTGCCAGCAGTTACAGGGCCTTGAACACTGAAGCTTTCTTT. Translation: CASSYRALNTEAFF.

CDR3 sequence reads: CASSLSLSGSTEAFF. The CDR3, as DNA: TGCGCCAGCAGCTTGAGTCTGTCAGGTTCAACTGAAGCTTTCTTT. V is TRBV5-1 and J is TRBJ1-1; no firm D call. This CDR3 has 15 amino acids. V lost 1 base and J lost 5, with 15 bases in between. The germline V gene encodes CDR1 SGHRS and CDR2 YFSETQ.

This chain joins TRBV11-2 and TRBJ2-7; 11 bases match TRBD1. The CDR3 totals 15 residues. Germline-derived CDR1 and CDR2 are SGHAT and FQNNGV. The V and J ends lost 0 bases and 6 bases, in that order; junction bases with no gene match: 4. This chain's CDR3 is CASSLELGTGGEQYF. In DNA form, the CDR3 reads TGTGCCAGCAGCTTAGAGCTCGGGACAGGGGGCGAGCAGTACTTC.

V usage is TRBV19 and J usage is TRBJ1-1, with TRBD1 matching over 10 bases. The J segment lost 5 bases and the V segment lost 4 bases, leaving 7 bases of the junction unmatched. The CDR3 has 15 amino acids. Germline CDR1 and CDR2: LNHDA and SQIVND (reference sequence). The CDR3 coding sequence is TGTGCCAGTAGTAATGGTGGACAGGGGGTTACTGAAGCTTTCTTT. Residues: CASSNGGQGVTEAFF.

The J gene is TRBJ2-5, the V gene TRBV7-9; D unresolved. Germline V gene lookup returns CDR1 SEHNR and CDR2 FQNEAQ (reference sequence). The CDR3 extends over 15 amino acids. Trimming shortened V by 2 bases and J by 2 bases, and 12 bases separated the two germline ends. CDR3 sequence reads: CASSLFQARQETQYF. The CDR3 nucleotides read TGTGCCAGCAGCTTATTTCAGGCCAGACAAGAGACCCAGTACTTC. Drawing the rest from reference TRBV7-9 and TRBJ2-5, the complete variable domain is DTGVSQNPRHKITKRGQNVTFRCDPISEHNRLYWYRQTLGQGPEFLTYFQNEAQLEKSRLLSDRFSAERPKGSFSTLEIQRTEQGDSAMYLCASSLFQARQETQYFGPGTRLLVL.

This chain connects TRBV11-2 to TRBJ2-5; 10 bases agree with TRBD2. Germline lookup yields CDR1 SGHAT and CDR2 FQNNGV. This CDR3 has 15 amino acids. V gave up 1 base and J gave up 4 bases; unmatched junction bases: 3. CDR3 loop: CASSLVLAGVETQYF. The CDR3 DNA is TGTGCCAGCAGCTTAGTTCTAGCGGGAGTAGAGACCCAGTACTTC.

The chain combines TRBV7-2 with TRBJ2-2; D is possibly TRBD1 (5 bases). V gave up 4 bases and J gave up 13 bases, with 16 bases separating them. CDR1 is SGHTA and CDR2 is FQGNSA in the germline V gene. The CDR3 is made up of 13 amino acids. CDR3 nucleotides: TGTGCCAGCAGCTCCGGTAGCCGGACAAGGCTGTTTTTT. Residues: CASSSGSRTRLFF.

A few counts support this clone. This chain links TRBV11-2 with TRBJ2-4; 10 bases align to TRBD1. CDR3 size: 19 residues. After removal of 5 bases from V and 1 base from J, the junction contained 14 bases not matched to a gene. From germline, CDR1 is SGHAT and CDR2 FQNNGV. The CDR3 loop is CASSAAGTGEFRAKNIQYF. In nucleotides, the CDR3 is TGTGCCAGCAGCGCGGCCGGGACAGGGGAATTTAGGGCCAAAAACATTCAGTACTTC.

This chain uses TRBV18 with TRBJ2-7; no firm D call. The germline V gene encodes CDR1 KGHSH and CDR2 LQKENI. The CDR3 has 12 residues. Trimming removed 3 bases from V and 3 bases from J, with 6 bases in between. In DNA, the CDR3 is TGTGCCAGCTCACCTACGGGCTACGAGCAGTACTTC. Residues: CASSPTGYEQYF.

The genes are TRBV7-6 and TRBJ2-6, with 7 positions matching TRBD1. CDR1 is SGHVS, CDR2 FNYEAQ, per germline. V shed 5 bases, J shed 4 bases, and the junction held 14 bases outside the gene matches. This CDR3 has 18 residues. CDR3 region: CASSPSGQAQFGANVLTF. The CDR3 nucleotides read TGTGCCAGCAGCCCGTCTGGACAGGCCCAGTTCGGGGCCAACGTCCTGACTTTC. Full variable domain (rest looked up from reference TRBV7-6 and TRBJ2-6): GAGVSQSPRYKVTKRGQDVALRCDPISGHVSLYWYRQALGQGPEFLTYFNYEAQQDKSGLPNDRFSAERPEGSISTLTIQRTEQRDSAMYRCASSPSGQAQFGANVLTFGAGSRLTVL.

This clone was seen only a few times. J is TRBJ1-2 and V is TRBV5-5; TRBD1 aligns across 7 bases. The J segment lost 7 bases and the V segment lost 4 bases, leaving 10 bases of the junction unmatched. The CDR3 is 14 residues long. The V gene's germline CDR1 is SGHKS and CDR2 YYEKEE (reference sequence). CDR3 DNA sequence: TGTGCCAGCAGCGCGCCGACAGGGACGGGTGGCTACACCTTC. It specifies CASSAPTGTGGYTF. Based on the CDR3 plus reference TRBV5-5 and TRBJ1-2, the full variable domain is DAGVTQSPTHLIKTRGQQVTLRCSPISGHKSVSWYQQVLGQGPQFIFQYYEKEERGRGNFPDRFSARQFPNYSSELNVNALLLGDSALYLCASSAPTGTGGYTFGSGTRLTVV.

V gene TRBV28 combines with J gene TRBJ1-2, with D unclear. Trimming took off 2 bases at V and 2 bases at J, with 6 bases between the two ends. The length of the CDR3 is 13 residues. Germline CDR1 and CDR2: MDHEN and SYDVKM. The CDR3 loop reads CASSLGQNYGYTF. The CDR3 DNA reads TGTGCCAGCAGTTTAGGGCAGAACTATGGCTACACCTTC.

The rearrangement links TRBV28 to TRBJ2-1, with a weak D call TRBD1 (6 bases). CDR3 size: 14 residues. Trimming took off 3 bases at V and 10 bases at J, with 16 bases between the two ends. From germline, CDR1 is MDHEN and CDR2 SYDVKM. CDR3: CASSFPRGQGEQFF. The DNA for the CDR3 is TGTGCCAGCAGTTTCCCAAGAGGCCAGGGGGAGCAGTTCTTC.

The J gene is TRBJ2-5, the V gene TRBV6-5; TRBD1 is a possible D gene (6 bases). Judging by the DNA end, TRBJ2-7 fits better; the J call may be wrong. The CDR3 consists of 15 residues. Germline V gives CDR1 MNHEY, CDR2 SVGAGI. The CDR3 DNA sequence: TGTGCCAGCAGTTACTCGCCAGGGGTGAGCGACGAGCAGTACTTC. It codes for CASSYSPGVSDEQYF.

The chain couples TRBV14 to TRBJ1-3; TRBD1 is a possible D gene (5 bases). Trimming took 4 bases from V and 0 from J, leaving 13 bases between them. In germline, CDR1 is SGHDN, CDR2 FVKESK. The CDR3 loop spans 16 amino acids. The CDR3 DNA is TGTGCCAGCAGCCCGTTGCTGCAGGGCTCTGGAAACACCATATATTTT. It specifies CASSPLLQGSGNTIYF.

The chain uses TRBV6-5 and TRBJ1-6; the match to TRBD1 covers 8 bases. The J segment lost 4 bases and the V segment lost 2 bases, leaving 4 bases of the junction unmatched. The germline V gene has CDR1 MNHEY and CDR2 SVGAGI. The CDR3 length is 16 residues. CDR3 sequence: CASSYDGTGYNSPLHF. In nucleotides, the CDR3 is TGTGCCAGCAGTTACGACGGGACAGGTTATAATTCACCCCTCCACTTT.

This clone was observed once. The V call is TRBV6-5, the J call TRBJ1-2; D gene ambiguous. Deletions cut 0 bases from V and 6 bases from J, with 11 bases between. Per germline, CDR1 MNHEY and CDR2 SVGAGI. There are 14 residues in the CDR3. CDR3 amino acids: CASSYSGPMDGYTF. The CDR3 DNA follows: TGTGCCAGCAGTTACTCCGGTCCAATGGATGGCTACACCTTC.

This clone was seen once. The chain recombines TRBV9 with TRBJ2-2; 7 bases are a match to TRBD2. The length of the CDR3 is 16 residues. Germline V gives CDR1 SGDLS, CDR2 YYNGEE. The V gene end was trimmed by 3 bases and the J gene end by 5 bases; junction bases not matched to a gene: 10. Written as DNA, the CDR3 is TGTGCCAGCAGCGCCAGAGCGGGAATTGAGACCGGGGAGCTGTTTTTT. Translation gives CASSARAGIETGELFF.

This chain connects TRBV4-1 to TRBJ2-7; 11 bases agree with TRBD1. J gave up 6 bases and V 4 bases, and 11 bases lay outside the gene matches. CDR3 length: 16 residues. Germline V gene lookup returns CDR1 MGHRA and CDR2 YSYEKL. The CDR3 nucleotides are TGCGCCAGCAGCCCCCTCAGCGGGACAGGGGGAAGCGAGCAGTACTTC. It is translated as CASSPLSGTGGSEQYF.

The gene calls are TRBV27 and TRBJ1-5, with 7 positions matching TRBD1. V trimming: 6 bases; J trimming: 2 bases; junction bases outside the gene matches: 16. Germline values: CDR1 MNHEY, CDR2 SMNVEV (reference sequence). The CDR3 runs 18 residues. In DNA, the CDR3 is TGTGCCAGCAGCCTACGTGGGACAGTATGGGACGGCAATCAGCCCCAGCATTTT. This sequence encodes CASSLRGTVWDGNQPQHF.

The chain joins TRBV19 to TRBJ2-1; maybe TRBD2 (6 bases). V lost 3 bases, J lost 2 bases, and 14 bases lay in between. The germline V gene encodes CDR1 LNHDA and CDR2 SQIVND (reference sequence). This CDR3 region has 16 residues. This CDR3 is CASSMGRGNPYNEQFF. The DNA of the CDR3 is TGTGCCAGTAGTATGGGACGGGGGAACCCCTACAATGAGCAGTTCTTC.